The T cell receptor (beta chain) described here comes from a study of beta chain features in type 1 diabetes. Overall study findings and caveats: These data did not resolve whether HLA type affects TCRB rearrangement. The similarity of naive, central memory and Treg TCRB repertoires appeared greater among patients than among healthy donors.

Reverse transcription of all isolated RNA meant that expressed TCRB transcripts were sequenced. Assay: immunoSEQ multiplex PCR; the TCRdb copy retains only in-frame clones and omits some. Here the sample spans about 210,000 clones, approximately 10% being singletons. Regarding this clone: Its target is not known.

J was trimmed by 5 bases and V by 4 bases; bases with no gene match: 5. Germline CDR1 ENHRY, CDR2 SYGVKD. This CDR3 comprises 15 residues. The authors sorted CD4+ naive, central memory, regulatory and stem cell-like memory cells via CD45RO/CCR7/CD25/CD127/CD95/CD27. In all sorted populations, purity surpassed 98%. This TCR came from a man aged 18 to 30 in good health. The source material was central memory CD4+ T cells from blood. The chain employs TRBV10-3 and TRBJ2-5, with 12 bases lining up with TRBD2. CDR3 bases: TGTGCCATCAGTGTCGGACTAGCGGGAACCGAGACCCAGTACTTC. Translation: CAISVGLAGTETQYF.